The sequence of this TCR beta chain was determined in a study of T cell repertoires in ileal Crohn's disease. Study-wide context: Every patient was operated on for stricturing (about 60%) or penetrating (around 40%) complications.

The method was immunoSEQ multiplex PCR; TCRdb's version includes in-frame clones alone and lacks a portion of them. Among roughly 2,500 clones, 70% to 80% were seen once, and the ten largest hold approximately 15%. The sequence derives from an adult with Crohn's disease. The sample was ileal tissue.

DNA for the CDR3: TGTGCCAGCAGCTTAGCCAGGGCTCAGACTGAAGCTTTCTTT. This translates into CASSLARAQTEAFF. The chain uses TRBV7-6 and TRBJ1-1, with a tentative D call TRBD1 (5 bases). The CDR3 is made up of 14 amino acids. V gave up 0 bases and J gave up 5 bases, with 10 bases separating them. Per the germline V gene, CDR1 is SGHVS and CDR2 is FNYEAQ.